Listed here are 8 T cell receptor beta chains from one sample, sequenced in a study of blood T cell repertoires in COVID-19. Method: immunoSEQ multiplex PCR; TCRdb's copy keeps in-frame clones and lacks some. The data contain 280,000 or so clones, 65% to 90% of them singletons. The sample was peripheral blood. Every receptor here comes from a human donor in a cohort sampled during active COVID-19.

This clone was found a few times. The J gene is TRBJ2-7, the V gene TRBV3-1 (or the pseudogene TRBV3-2); the D gene is possibly TRBD2 (6 bases). Trimming left V 3 bases short and J 5 bases short, with 17 bases between. The length of the CDR3 is 15 residues. From germline, CDR1 is LGHDT and CDR2 YNNKEL (reference sequence). The CDR3 DNA reads TGTGCCAGCAGCCAGTTGCCCGGGACTTCCCACGAGCAGTACTTC. Translating gives CASSQLPGTSHEQYF.

The chain joins TRBV23-1 to TRBJ1-4, with 8 bases matching TRBD1. TRBV23-1 carries the ORF label, with uncertain function. The length of the CDR3 is 15 residues. The J segment lost 2 bases and the V segment lost 2 bases, leaving 1 base of the junction unmatched. This chain's CDR3 is CASSQNRGTNEKLFF. Written as DNA, the CDR3 is TGCGCCAGCAGTCAAAACAGGGGGACTAATGAAAAACTGTTTTTT.

The V gene is TRBV5-1, the J gene TRBJ2-3, with D possibly being TRBD2 (5 bases). V lost 2 bases and J 2 bases, leaving 9 bases between the germline ends. This CDR3 has 14 residues. The germline CDR1 and CDR2 sequences are SGHRS and YFSETQ. CDR3 protein: CASSLGAVTDTQYF. CDR3 nucleotides: TGCGCCAGCAGCTTAGGAGCGGTCACAGATACGCAGTATTTT.

CDR3 sequence reads: CASSRDRSYEQYF. In nucleotides, the CDR3 is TGTGCCAGCAGCCGCGACAGGTCGTACGAGCAGTACTTC. This chain connects TRBV4-2 to TRBJ2-7, with a tentative D call TRBD1 (6 bases). Looked up from germline, CDR1 is LGHNA and CDR2 is YNFKEQ. Deletions cut 4 bases from V and 4 bases from J, with 11 bases between. The CDR3 is 13 amino acids.

The chain couples TRBV7-9 to TRBJ1-1; D unclear. Trimming pared 3 bases from V and 3 bases from J, leaving 11 bases between. This CDR3 has 14 residues. Germline V gene data show CDR1 as SEHNR and CDR2 as FQNEAQ (reference sequence). The DNA of the CDR3 is TGTGCCAGCAGCTTGGGAGGCGTGGACACTGAAGCTTTCTTT. This sequence encodes CASSLGGVDTEAFF.

The chain combines TRBV9 with TRBJ2-1, with D tentatively TRBD2 (6 bases). The germline CDR1 and CDR2 sequences are SGDLS and YYNGEE. Deletions cut 1 base from V and 6 bases from J, with 8 bases between. The CDR3 runs to 13 residues. The CDR3 sequence: CASSVTSSNEQFF. The CDR3 coding sequence is TGTGCCAGCAGCGTAACTAGCAGCAATGAGCAGTTCTTC.

The chain recombines TRBV7-2 with TRBJ1-1; unclear D gene. Germline CDR1 and CDR2: SGHTA and FQGNSA. V was trimmed by 2 bases and J by 6 bases, leaving 13 bases between them. CDR3 size: 14 residues. This CDR3 reads CASSLNRRKSEAFF. CDR3 DNA sequence: TGTGCCAGCAGCTTAAACAGACGTAAATCTGAAGCTTTCTTT.

A few counts support this clone. CDR3 bases: TGTGCCAGCAGCTCCGGGGTTTATCAGCCCCAGCATTTT. Translating gives CASSSGVYQPQHF. The V and J genes are TRBV7-9 and TRBJ1-5; D unclear. Germline CDR1 is SEHNR and CDR2 is FQNEAQ (reference sequence). The CDR3 loop spans 13 amino acids. The V gene lost 4 bases and the J gene lost 5 bases, with 9 bases spanning the gap. Together with reference TRBV7-9 and TRBJ1-5, the CDR3 gives the full variable domain: DTGVSQNPRHKITKRGQNVTFRCDPISEHNRLYWYRQTLGQGPEFLTYFQNEAQLEKSRLLSDRFSAERPKGSFSTLEIQRTEQGDSAMYLCASSSGVYQPQHFGDGTRLSIL.